This record concerns one TCR beta chain sequence. Germline assignment: CDR1 MDHEN and CDR2 SYDVKM. This CDR3 spans 11 amino acids. V was clipped by 2 bases and J by 8 bases, with 6 bases between them. Authors' methods: Quantification of nucleated cells was approximated via reference gene primer amplification. The repertoire was sequenced with immunoSEQ multiplex PCR; TCRdb's copy has only in-frame clones and lacks some. V and J calls and clone size follow that table, whereas D and trimming were derived from the DNA. The profile shows about 250,000 clones, approximately 85% of them singletons. The sample is drawn from a study of blood T cell repertoires in COVID-19.

This rearrangement joins TRBV28 to TRBJ1-2; no clear D gene. Sequencing was done on a sample of peripheral blood. The clonotype was recovered from a man in his forties or fifties with active or convalescent COVID-19. The CDR3 DNA is TGTGCCAGCAGTTTAGGGCAGGGCTACACCTTC. Translation gives CASSLGQGYTF.